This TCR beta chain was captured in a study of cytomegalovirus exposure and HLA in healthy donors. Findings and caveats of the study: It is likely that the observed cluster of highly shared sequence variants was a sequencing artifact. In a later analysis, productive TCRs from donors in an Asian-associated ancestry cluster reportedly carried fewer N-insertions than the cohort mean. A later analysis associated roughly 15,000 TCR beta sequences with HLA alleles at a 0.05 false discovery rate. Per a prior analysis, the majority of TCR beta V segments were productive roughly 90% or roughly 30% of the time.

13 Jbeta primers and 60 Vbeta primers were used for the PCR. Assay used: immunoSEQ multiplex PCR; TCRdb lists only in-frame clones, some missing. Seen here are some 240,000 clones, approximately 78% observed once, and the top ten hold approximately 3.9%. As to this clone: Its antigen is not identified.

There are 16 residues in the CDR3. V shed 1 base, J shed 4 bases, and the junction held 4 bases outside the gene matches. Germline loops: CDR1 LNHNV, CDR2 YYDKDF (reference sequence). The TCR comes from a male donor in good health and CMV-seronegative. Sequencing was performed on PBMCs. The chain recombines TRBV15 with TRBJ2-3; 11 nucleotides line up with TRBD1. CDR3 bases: TGTGCCACCAGCAGAGGGACAGGGGGCAGGGCAGATACGCAGTATTTT. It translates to CATSRGTGGRADTQYF.